These 18 T cell receptor beta chains were sequenced from one sample in a study of blood T cells in healthy people across ages. Primers used in a second PCR of roughly 6 to 11 cycles were a sample-barcoded 5' primer and a J-beta primer mix. A single record per CDR3 protein comes from TCRdb applying MiXCR to the 5' RACE reads. The sample has roughly 1,800,000 distinct CDR3 sequences; 49% are singletons. Sequences were obtained from blood. These receptors were taken from a woman aged 40 to 50 in good health.

Regarding this clonotype: A read error is possible here, since a much larger clone lies one base away. The V and J genes are TRBV6-1 and TRBJ2-5; the match to TRBD2 covers 11 bases. Per germline, CDR1 MNHNS and CDR2 SASEGT. CDR3 length equals 16 residues. The CDR3 region has the DNA TGTGTCAGCCGTGTCTTAGCGGGGGGGAACCAAGAGACCCAGTACTTC. Amino acid sequence: CVSRVLAGGNQETQYF.

The chain carries TRBV2 and TRBJ1-2, with a possible D match to TRBD1 (6 bases). Germline values: CDR1 SNHLY, CDR2 FYNNEI. The V and J ends lost 2 bases and 0 bases respectively, with 10 bases between them. The CDR3 contains 15 residues. As DNA, the CDR3 is TGTGCCAGCAGTGAAAGGGGGGGATCTAACTATGGCTACACCTTC. This sequence encodes CASSERGGSNYGYTF.

Only a few counts were recorded for this clonotype. The chain uses TRBV6-2 or TRBV6-3 and TRBJ2-6; weak D call: TRBD1 (5 bases). CDR3 length: 13 residues. Trimming stripped 11 bases from V and 2 bases from J, with 10 bases between. In germline, CDR1 is MNHEY, CDR2 SVGEGT. Written as DNA, the CDR3 is TGTGCCGTCAAAGGGGCTGGGGCCAACGTCCTGACTTTC. This encodes CAVKGAGANVLTF.

This chain links TRBV18 with TRBJ2-3; D might be TRBD1 (6 bases). The CDR3 is 14 residues long. Germline lookup yields CDR1 KGHSH and CDR2 LQKENI. Trimming left V 6 bases short and J 7 bases short, with 17 bases between. The CDR3 coding sequence is TGTGCCAGCTCGCCCAGACAGGAACCAAATACGCAGTATTTT. Protein: CASSPRQEPNTQYF.

This clonotype was picked up a small number of times. The rearrangement links TRBV9 to TRBJ2-5; D possibly corresponds to TRBD1 (5 bases). Trimming took 3 bases from V and 1 from J, leaving 10 bases between them. CDR3 length: 14 amino acids. Germline CDR1 is SGDLS and CDR2 is YYNGEE. CDR3 residues: CASSGGHTQETQYF. CDR3 bases: TGTGCCAGCAGCGGCGGACATACCCAAGAGACCCAGTACTTC.

A few counts support this clonotype. The chain uses TRBV25-1 and TRBJ2-3; maybe TRBD2 (6 bases). V was pared by 1 base and J by 1 base, with 12 bases between. The CDR3 extends over 16 amino acids. Germline loops: CDR1 MGHDK, CDR2 SYGVNS. CDR3 sequence reads: CASSEFGGIGTDTQYF. The CDR3 DNA is TGTGCCAGCAGTGAATTTGGGGGGATAGGCACAGATACGCAGTATTTT. Together with reference TRBV25-1 and TRBJ2-3, the CDR3 gives the full variable domain: EADIYQTPRYLVIGTGKKITLECSQTMGHDKMYWYQQDPGMELHLIHYSYGVNSTEKGDLSSESTVSRIRTEHFPLTLESARPSHTSQYLCASSEFGGIGTDTQYFGPGTRLTVL.

The chain has TRBV7-2 and TRBJ2-5, with D hard to call. The germline V and J ends were trimmed by 5 bases and 5 bases, with 9 bases remaining between them. The germline V gene encodes CDR1 SGHTA and CDR2 FQGNSA. There are 12 residues in the CDR3. The CDR3 spells CASSPFLETQYF. DNA for the CDR3: TGTGCCAGCAGCCCATTTTTGGAGACCCAGTACTTC.

This clonotype was detected a few times. The chain is built from TRBV19 and TRBJ2-5; 8 nucleotides agree with TRBD1. There are 16 residues in the CDR3. Trimming cost V 3 bases and J 2 bases; bases outside gene matches: 8. The V gene's germline CDR1 is LNHDA and CDR2 SQIVND (reference sequence). The CDR3 DNA is TGTGCCAGTAGTATTCGACGGGACAGGATACAAGAGACCCAGTACTTC. This codes for CASSIRRDRIQETQYF. The whole variable domain, filled in from reference TRBV19 and TRBJ2-5, reads DGGITQSPKYLFRKEGQNVTLSCEQNLNHDAMYWYRQDPGQGLRLIYYSQIVNDFQKGDIAEGYSVSREKKESFPLTVTSAQKNPTAFYLCASSIRRDRIQETQYFGPGTRLLVL.

The V gene is TRBV28, the J gene TRBJ1-5; D call uncertain. The CDR3 has 15 amino acids. CDR1 and CDR2 from the germline V gene are MDHEN and SYDVKM. V lost 5 bases, J lost 4 bases, and 15 bases lay in between. The CDR3 is CASSTRFPTNQPQHF. The CDR3 DNA reads TGTGCCAGCAGTACCAGGTTCCCAACAAATCAGCCCCAGCATTTT.

This clonotype appeared a few times. As DNA, the CDR3 is TGTGCCAGCAGCCACGGGGGCGGGGGGGCCCTACTTGGTGAGCAGTTCTTC. Translated, it gives CASSHGGGGALLGEQFF. The chain couples TRBV7-2 to TRBJ2-1; 9 bases are a match to TRBD2. The CDR3 runs to 17 residues. Per the germline V gene, CDR1 is SGHTA and CDR2 is FQGNSA. V was clipped by 5 bases and J by 9 bases; unmatched bases: 17.

The table lists this clonotype with a few counts. The chain has TRBV7-9 and TRBJ2-1, with D possibly TRBD1 on 6 matching bases. This CDR3 is 12 amino acids long. The V gene lost 6 bases and the J gene lost 8 bases, with 11 bases spanning the gap. CDR1 and CDR2 from the germline V gene are SEHNR and FQNEAQ (reference sequence). The CDR3 sequence is CASRLDSYEQFF. CDR3 nucleotide sequence: TGTGCCAGCAGACTGGACAGTTATGAGCAGTTCTTC.

This clonotype was picked up a small number of times. J is TRBJ2-3 and V is TRBV20-1; D call uncertain. In germline, CDR1 is DFQATT, CDR2 SNEGSKA (reference sequence). V dropped 8 bases and J dropped 1 base, with 13 bases sitting between them. CDR3 size: 13 residues. CDR3 nucleotides: TGCAGTACGTCTTACGGAGGCACAGATACGCAGTATTTT. It is translated as CSTSYGGTDTQYF.

This chain connects TRBV6-1 to TRBJ2-7, with 7 bases fitting TRBD1. The germline gives CDR1 MNHNS, CDR2 SASEGT. Germline trimming cut 6 bases from V and 2 bases from J; bases unmatched to any gene: 7. The CDR3 length is 14 residues. CDR3 in DNA: TGTGCCAGCAGCTTACAGGGGTACGCCTACGAGCAGTACTTC. It yields the protein CASSLQGYAYEQYF.

The V call is TRBV29-1, the J call TRBJ2-5; D not resolved. This CDR3 is 14 amino acids long. CDR1 and CDR2 (germline): SQVTM, ANQGSEA. V was shortened by 1 base and J by 1 base, with 10 bases between the two germline ends. Written as DNA, the CDR3 is TGCAGCGTTGAAGCGAGACATTTCCAAGAGACCCAGTACTTC. It specifies CSVEARHFQETQYF.

A few counts support this clonotype. This sequence joins TRBV29-1 and TRBJ1-2; D may be TRBD1 (6 bases). V lost 3 bases and J lost 2, with 13 bases in between. This CDR3 spans 14 amino acids. The germline CDR1 and CDR2 sequences are SQVTM and ANQGSEA. The CDR3 nucleotides are TGCAGCGTTGAGGCCATACAGGGAAACTATGGCTACACCTTC. It specifies CSVEAIQGNYGYTF.

This rearrangement joins TRBV6-1 to TRBJ2-3, with 7 bases identical to TRBD2. This CDR3 has 17 residues. Per the germline V gene, CDR1 is MNHNS and CDR2 is SASEGT. V shed 6 bases and J 6 bases; nucleotides not matched to a gene: 18. DNA for the CDR3: TGTGCCAGCAGCCGAACTACGGGACTACAAAAGACCGATACGCAGTATTTT. It yields the protein CASSRTTGLQKTDTQYF.

The chain is built from TRBV28 and TRBJ2-1; tentative D call: TRBD1 (6 bases). Germline V gene data show CDR1 as MDHEN and CDR2 as SYDVKM. Trimming pared 5 bases from V and 4 bases from J, leaving 18 bases between. The CDR3 consists of 16 residues. CDR3 region: CASSADSLLSYNEQFF. The CDR3 region has the DNA TGTGCCAGCAGTGCGGACAGCCTATTGTCTTACAATGAGCAGTTCTTC.

The rearrangement links TRBV7-2 to TRBJ2-1; 9 bases map to TRBD1. V lost 8 bases to trimming and J lost 10 bases; unmatched junction nucleotides: 15. The CDR3 has 15 amino acids. CDR1 is SGHTA and CDR2 is FQGNSA in the germline V gene. The CDR3 DNA follows: TGTGCCAGCCGCACCCCGGGGACAGGGTCCGGGGAGCAGTTCTTC. It encodes CASRTPGTGSGEQFF.